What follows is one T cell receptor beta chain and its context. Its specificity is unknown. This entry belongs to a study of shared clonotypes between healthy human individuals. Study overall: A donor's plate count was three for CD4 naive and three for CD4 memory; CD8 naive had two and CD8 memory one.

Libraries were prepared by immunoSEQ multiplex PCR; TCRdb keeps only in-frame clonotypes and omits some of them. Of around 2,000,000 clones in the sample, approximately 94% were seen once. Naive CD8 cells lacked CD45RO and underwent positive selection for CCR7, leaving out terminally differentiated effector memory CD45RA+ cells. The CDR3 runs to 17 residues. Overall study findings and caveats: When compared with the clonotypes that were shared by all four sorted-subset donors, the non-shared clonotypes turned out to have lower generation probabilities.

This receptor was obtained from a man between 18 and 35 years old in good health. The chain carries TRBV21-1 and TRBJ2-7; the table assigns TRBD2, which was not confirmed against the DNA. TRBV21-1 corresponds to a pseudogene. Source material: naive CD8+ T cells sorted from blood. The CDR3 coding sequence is TGTGCCAGCAGCACAAAGACTAGCGGGAGATACAGCTACGAGCAGTACTTC. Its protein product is CASSTKTSGRYSYEQYF.